This TCR beta chain stems from a study of kidney transplant recipient with SARS-CoV-2 infection. The CDR3 has 18 residues. V was shortened by 4 bases and J by 5 bases, with 23 bases between the two germline ends. Germline values: CDR1 LGHDT, CDR2 YNNKEL (reference sequence). This clonotype was seen only a few times. One entry per CDR3 protein results from TCRdb running MiXCR on the reads. The sample holds roughly 230,000 distinct CDR3 sequences, about 28% seen once. The sample consisted of a blood sample, taken at baseline and on roughly day 110 from a kidney transplant recipient. The rearrangement joins TRBV3-1 to TRBJ2-2; D ambiguous. The receptor was derived from a male patient younger than 45 who had COVID-19 and was a kidney transplant recipient. Some T cells may be the graft donor's. This CDR3 reads CASSPFRPISGLTGELFF. CDR3 bases: TGTGCCAGCAGCCCGTTTCGTCCCATTTCAGGCTTGACCGGGGAGCTGTTTTTT.